A selection of T cell receptor beta chains follows, all from one sample in a study of cytomegalovirus exposure and HLA in healthy donors. Here immunoSEQ multiplex PCR was the method, and the copy in TCRdb shows in-frame clones only, minus some. The table has around 150,000 clones, 80% to 90% seen once; the top ten hold around 10%. The sample was PBMCs. Receptor source: a man aged 45 to 65 in good health and CMV-seropositive. CDR3s include the opening cysteine and the closing phenylalanine or tryptophan. A D gene is named only where the DNA matches it firmly. Expanded clones are given a class, and other clones once, few, many or no size at all.

clone size	V gene	J gene	D gene	CDR3 protein	CDR3 DNA
NA	TRBV6-4	TRBJ2-4	TRBD2	CASSELAGGQAKNIQYF	TGTGCCAGCAGTGAACTAGCGGGGGGGCAAGCCAAAAACATTCAGTACTTC
few	TRBV11-3	TRBJ2-7	TRBD1	CASSLDWGQGLSEQYF	TGTGCCAGCAGCTTGGATTGGGGACAGGGACTTTCCGAGCAGTACTTC
NA	TRBV2	TRBJ2-5	TRBD2	CASSRGTSGQYF	TGTGCCAGCAGTAGGGGGACTAGCGGCCAGTACTTC
NA	TRBV28	TRBJ2-5	TRBD2	CASSIGLAGGQETQYF	TGTGCCAGCAGTATCGGACTAGCGGGGGGGCAAGAGACCCAGTACTTC
NA	TRBV19	TRBJ2-1	TRBD2	CASKEAGVPYNEQFF	TGTGCCAGTAAGGAAGCGGGAGTACCCTACAATGAGCAGTTCTTC
NA	TRBV11-3	TRBJ2-5	NA	CASSLGRSQETQYF	TGTGCCAGCAGCTTAGGGAGGTCCCAAGAGACCCAGTACTTC
NA	TRBV7-2	TRBJ1-5	NA	CASSSQGFQPQHF	TGTGCCAGCAGTTCGCAGGGCTTCCAGCCCCAGCATTTT
few	TRBV28	TRBJ1-2	TRBD1	CASSLIGGHGYTF	TGTGCCAGCAGTTTAATAGGGGGCCATGGCTACACCTTC
NA	TRBV7-9	TRBJ2-1	NA	CSSTKGGGTYNEQFF	TGTTCCAGCACAAAGGGAGGGGGAACCTACAATGAGCAGTTCTTC
NA	TRBV10-3	TRBJ2-5	TRBD2	CATAGGGGQETQYF	TGTGCCACCGCGGGAGGGGGCGGGCAAGAGACCCAGTACTTC
NA	TRBV6-6	TRBJ2-1	NA	CASSSTLSSYNEQFF	TGTGCCAGCAGTTCCACTTTGAGCTCCTACAATGAGCAGTTCTTC
once	TRBV29-1	TRBJ1-1	NA	CSVEGVEAFF	TGCAGCGTTGAAGGAGTTGAAGCTTTCTTT
NA	TRBV30	TRBJ2-1	TRBD2	CAWRISGGAYNEQFF	TGTGCCTGGAGAATTAGCGGGGGGGCCTACAATGAGCAGTTCTTC
NA	TRBV28	TRBJ2-1	NA	CASSSLDYNEQFF	TGTGCCAGCAGTTCTTTAGACTACAATGAGCAGTTCTTC